The clone carrying this T cell receptor (beta chain) was observed at least ten times. This sample is drawn from a study of T cells in Graves' hyperthyroidism and ophthalmopathy. From RNA transcripts, TCR beta CDR3 regions were amplified. Carried out on the TCR CDR3, a first-round RT-PCR used the HTBI primer set. TCRdb fed the multiplex PCR reads into MiXCR, producing one record per CDR3 protein. The data hold around 520,000 distinct CDR3 sequences, with about 15% observed a single time. CDR3 length: 16 amino acids. The germline V gene encodes CDR1 MDHEN and CDR2 SYDVKM. Trimming took 7 bases from V and 3 from J, leaving 16 bases between them.

Sequences were obtained from blood. This receptor was taken from a woman aged 18-29 years with Graves' hyperthyroidism. The genes are TRBV28 and TRBJ2-6, with D uncertain. The CDR3 loop reads CASITTLGFGANVLTF. Written as DNA, the CDR3 is TGTGCCAGCATAACCACCCTTGGGTTTGGGGCCAACGTCCTGACTTTC.